The 12 T cell receptor beta chains in this list originate from one sample, sequenced in a study of lymphopenia after photon versus proton radiotherapy. The assay was immunoSEQ multiplex PCR, and TCRdb's table has in-frame clones only and misses some. The sample lists roughly 61,000 clones, roughly 90% seen once, with 9.5% to 15% in the top ten. Sequenced here: peripheral blood, sampled from a patient treated with proton-based radiotherapy. The source is a man older than 75 with esophageal cancer.

The chain links TRBV11-2 to TRBJ1-1, with D possibly being TRBD1 (5 bases). V was clipped by 1 base and J by 4 bases, with 13 bases between them. CDR1 SGHAT and CDR2 FQNNGV come from the germline V gene. The CDR3 length is 15 residues. This CDR3 is CASSLVGLGGTEAFF. The CDR3 DNA sequence: TGTGCCAGCAGCTTAGTTGGGCTGGGGGGCACTGAAGCTTTCTTT. The variable domain in full, completed from reference TRBV11-2 and TRBJ1-1, reads EAGVAQSPRYKIIEKRQSVAFWCNPISGHATLYWYQQILGQGPKLLIQFQNNGVVDDSQLPKDRFSAERLKGVDSTLKIQPAKLEDSAVYLCASSLVGLGGTEAFFGQGTRLTVV.

V is TRBV5-6 and J is TRBJ1-2; D is uncertain. Germline CDR1 SGHDT, CDR2 YYEEEE. The CDR3 spans 16 residues. V shed 0 bases and J shed 3 bases, with 15 bases lying between them. The CDR3 reads CASSLDSLGPDYGYTF. CDR3 coding DNA: TGTGCCAGCAGCTTGGACAGTTTAGGTCCCGACTATGGCTACACCTTC. The full variable domain, with the rest looked up from reference TRBV5-6 and TRBJ1-2, is DAGVTQSPTHLIKTRGQQVTLRCSPKSGHDTVSWYQQALGQGPQFIFQYYEEEERQRGNFPDRFSGHQFPNYSSELNVNALLLGDSALYLCASSLDSLGPDYGYTFGSGTRLTVV.

V and J are TRBV9 and TRBJ1-1; 8 positions match TRBD1. CDR1 is SGDLS, CDR2 YYNGEE, per germline. The CDR3 covers 14 residues. The ends lost 4 bases at V and 4 bases at J; junction bases unmatched: 6. The CDR3 coding sequence is TGTGCCAGCAGCCTCCAACAGGGGGGCACTGAAGCTTTCTTT. Translating gives CASSLQQGGTEAFF. The entire variable domain, with the rest obtained from reference TRBV9 and TRBJ1-1, is as follows: DSGVTQTPKHLITATGQRVTLRCSPRSGDLSVYWYQQSLDQGLQFLIQYYNGEERAKGNILERFSAQQFPDLHSELNLSSLELGDSALYFCASSLQQGGTEAFFGQGTRLTVV.

A word on this clone: The same CDR3 can be traced to other DNA sequences in this sample. The chain carries TRBV7-2 and TRBJ2-2, with 15 bases lining up with TRBD2. CDR3 size: 17 residues. CDR1 and CDR2 (germline): SGHTA, FQGNSA. After removal of 3 bases from V and 5 bases from J, the junction contained 4 bases not matched to a gene. In nucleotides, the CDR3 is TGTGCCAGCAGCTTGAGGGGACTAGCGGGAGGTACCGGGGAGCTGTTTTTT. Residues: CASSLRGLAGGTGELFF.

V usage is TRBV7-2 and J usage is TRBJ1-1, with 7 bases that match TRBD1. CDR1 is SGHTA, CDR2 FQGNSA, per germline. Trimming cost V 7 bases and J 10 bases; bases outside gene matches: 12. The CDR3 covers 13 residues. The CDR3, as DNA: TGTGCCAGCATGCTATGGGGCAGGGGGGCAGCTTTCTTT. It yields the protein CASMLWGRGAAFF.

The chain is built from TRBV6-6 and TRBJ2-4; the D gene is possibly TRBD1 (6 bases). The V end lost 7 bases, the J end lost 0 bases, and 10 bases lay between the germline ends. The germline gives CDR1 MNHNY, CDR2 SVGAGI (reference sequence). CDR3 length: 14 amino acids. The CDR3 here is CASKQGLAKNIQYF. Here the CDR3 DNA reads TGTGCCAGCAAACAGGGTTTAGCCAAAAACATTCAGTACTTC.

This clone showed up just a few times. V and J are TRBV7-9 and TRBJ1-2; D might be TRBD1 (5 bases). The germline gives CDR1 SEHNR, CDR2 FQNEAQ (reference sequence). The CDR3 is made up of 15 amino acids. Trimming shortened V by 5 bases and J by 4 bases, and 17 bases separated the two germline ends. In DNA form, the CDR3 reads TGTGCCAGCAGCGCGGGGACGACCCCAGTCTATGGCTACACCTTC. Translation gives CASSAGTTPVYGYTF. Using reference TRBV7-9 and TRBJ1-2 for the parts outside the CDR3, the full variable domain is DTGVSQNPRHKITKRGQNVTFRCDPISEHNRLYWYRQTLGQGPEFLTYFQNEAQLEKSRLLSDRFSAERPKGSFSTLEIQRTEQGDSAMYLCASSAGTTPVYGYTFGSGTRLTVV.

This clone appeared once. The chain uses TRBV5-5 and TRBJ1-1; no definite D call. This CDR3 spans 14 amino acids. Germline CDR1 is SGHKS and CDR2 is YYEKEE (reference sequence). The V gene lost 4 bases and the J gene lost 4 bases, with 14 bases spanning the gap. CDR3: CASSVGSKGTEAFF. The CDR3 nucleotides read TGTGCCAGCAGCGTGGGGAGTAAGGGCACTGAAGCTTTCTTT.

The chain couples TRBV19 to TRBJ1-5; D may be TRBD1 (5 bases). Trimming took off 4 bases at V and 1 base at J, with 17 bases between the two ends. This CDR3 has 17 amino acids. From germline, CDR1 is LNHDA and CDR2 SQIVND (reference sequence). CDR3 loop: CASSTPWGVQSNQPQHF. For the CDR3, the DNA is TGTGCCAGTAGTACCCCTTGGGGGGTACAGAGCAATCAGCCCCAGCATTTT.

The V and J genes are TRBV28 and TRBJ1-2, with 8 bases identical to TRBD1. This CDR3 contains 16 residues. The ends lost 3 bases at V and 4 bases at J; junction bases unmatched: 10. Germline CDR1 MDHEN, CDR2 SYDVKM. DNA for the CDR3: TGTGCCAGCAGTTTTCCCCGGACAGGGATGGCCTATGGCTACACCTTC. This translates into CASSFPRTGMAYGYTF.

The chain is built from TRBV10-2 and TRBJ2-2; 11 nucleotides align to TRBD2. V was pared by 3 bases and J by 4 bases, with 7 bases of the junction left unmatched. The CDR3 totals 17 residues. Germline V gene sequence: CDR1 WSHSY, CDR2 SAAADI. CDR3 amino acids: CASSERSGGAFTGELFF. DNA of the CDR3: TGCGCCAGCAGTGAACGTAGCGGGGGGGCCTTCACCGGGGAGCTGTTTTTT.

This sequence joins TRBV30 and TRBJ1-2; D is unclear. The CDR3 is 13 amino acids. V was cut by 0 bases and J by 2 bases, with 7 bases left in between. CDR1 GTSNPN and CDR2 SVGIG come from the germline V gene (reference sequence). In DNA, the CDR3 is TGTGCCTGGAGTGTAAACCGGAACTATGGCTACACCTTC. This sequence encodes CAWSVNRNYGYTF.